Each of the 14 T cell receptor beta chains below was sequenced from the same sample in a study of shared clonotypes between healthy human individuals. Sequencing was performed with immunoSEQ multiplex PCR; in TCRdb, only in-frame clones are kept and a portion is missing. This sample carries over 1.4 million clones, approximately 96% of them seen once, and the ten largest clones take about 1%. Sequencing was done on a sample of naive CD4+ T cells sorted from blood. The sample's subset: CD45RA+ positively selected. The origin of the receptors is a man in his thirties or forties in good health.

The V and J genes are TRBV5-1 and TRBJ2-7; no clear D gene. Germline V lookup: CDR1 SGHRS, CDR2 YFSETQ. V gave up 1 base and J gave up 5 bases, with 13 bases separating them. The CDR3 totals 14 residues. In DNA, the CDR3 is TGCGCCAGCAGCTTGAACCCCTCCGGCCACGAGCAGTACTTC. Residues: CASSLNPSGHEQYF.

This clone was seen a few times. One junction end disagrees with the germline gene, perhaps due to a read error. J is TRBJ2-1 and V is TRBV6-5, with D hard to call. Looked up from germline, CDR1 is MNHEY and CDR2 is SVGAGI. The CDR3 covers 11 residues. CDR3 nucleotides: TGTGCCAGCAGGTACTACAATGAGCAGTTCTTC. Its translation: CASRYYNEQFF.

The CDR3 here is CASSGAKGGPHQPQHF. The CDR3 DNA sequence: TGTGCCAGCAGTGGGGCGAAGGGGGGCCCCCATCAGCCCCAGCATTTT. This chain connects TRBV28 to TRBJ1-5, with a possible D match to TRBD1 (6 bases). This CDR3 region has 16 residues. CDR1 is MDHEN, CDR2 SYDVKM, per germline. V was shortened by 5 bases and J by 5 bases, with 19 bases between the two germline ends.

J is TRBJ2-7 and V is TRBV27, with TRBD1 identical over 7 bases. Germline values: CDR1 MNHEY, CDR2 SMNVEV (reference sequence). This CDR3 is 14 amino acids long. Trimming at V came to 3 bases and at J to 3 bases, leaving 5 bases not matched to a gene. The CDR3 DNA reads as TGTGCCAGCAGTTTCCGACAGGGAGTCTACGAGCAGTACTTC. Translation: CASSFRQGVYEQYF.

The J gene is TRBJ1-4, the V gene TRBV9; the D is unclear. Germline assignment: CDR1 SGDLS and CDR2 YYNGEE. Between the trimmed V and J ends, which lost 1 base and 5 bases, there was a span of 12 bases. The CDR3 loop spans 15 amino acids. The CDR3 loop is CASSVSSYPNEKLFF. CDR3 DNA sequence: TGTGCCAGCAGCGTATCGTCCTATCCCAATGAAAAACTGTTTTTT.

CDR3 residues: CSARRSKLFF. Written as DNA, the CDR3 is TGCAGTGCTAGGCGATCAAAACTGTTTTTT. The chain couples TRBV20-1 to TRBJ1-4; D call uncertain. The CDR3 length is 10 residues. V was clipped by 3 bases and J by 10 bases, with 6 bases between them. Germline V CDR1 and CDR2: DFQATT, SNEGSKA (reference sequence).

The chain carries TRBV6-4 and TRBJ2-1; 11 positions match TRBD2. Looked up from germline, CDR1 is MRHNA and CDR2 is SNTAGT. CDR3 length: 17 amino acids. The V segment lost 4 bases and the J segment 4 bases; nucleotides outside the gene matches: 9. In nucleotides, the CDR3 is TGTGCCAGCAGTGTAGATGGGGGACTAGCGGCGTACAATGAGCAGTTCTTC. Translated, it gives CASSVDGGLAAYNEQFF.

The chain has TRBV19 and TRBJ1-5; 7 positions agree with TRBD1. The V gene's germline CDR1 is LNHDA and CDR2 SQIVND (reference sequence). The CDR3 extends over 14 amino acids. J lost 9 bases, V lost 5 bases, and 10 bases had no gene match. CDR3 residues: CASSQGGGPMPQHF. CDR3 nucleotide sequence: TGTGCCAGTAGTCAAGGGGGCGGCCCTATGCCCCAGCATTTT.

J is TRBJ2-3 and V is TRBV6-6; possible D gene TRBD1, 6 bases. CDR1 and CDR2 from the germline V gene are MNHNY and SVGAGI (reference sequence). This CDR3 is built from 15 residues. The V end was cut by 7 bases, the J end by 3 bases, with 17 bases between. In DNA, the CDR3 is TGTGCCAGCACCCAAGGACAGAGCCAAACAGATACGCAGTATTTT. Translated: CASTQGQSQTDTQYF.

The chain uses TRBV27 and TRBJ2-3; possible D gene TRBD2, 5 bases. The germline V gene encodes CDR1 MNHEY and CDR2 SMNVEV (reference sequence). Trimming took off 5 bases at V and 5 bases at J, with 23 bases between the two ends. This CDR3 has 17 residues. The CDR3 sequence is CASSPALGASIKDTQYF. The DNA of the CDR3 is TGTGCCAGCAGTCCCGCCTTGGGAGCCTCTATTAAAGATACGCAGTATTTT.

This clone was recorded only once. The V call is TRBV4-3, the J call TRBJ2-3; D remains unclear. The CDR3 has 14 amino acids. With 1 base removed from V and 6 bases from J, the gap between germline ends came to 11 bases. In germline, CDR1 is LGHNA, CDR2 YSLEER. The CDR3 DNA reads as TGCGCCAGCAGCCAAGGGGGAATTGTGGATACGCAGTATTTT. The encoded protein is CASSQGGIVDTQYF.

V and J are TRBV21-1 and TRBJ2-7; TRBD2, the D gene given by the table, was not confirmed from the DNA. TRBV21-1 is classified as a pseudogene. CDR3 length equals 15 residues. The CDR3 bases are TGTGCCAGCAGCCCCCGTCCGGGGGGAGGCTACGAGCAGTACTTC. It is translated as CASSPRPGGGYEQYF.

This clone was seen a single time. J is TRBJ1-5 and V is TRBV15; D is possibly TRBD1 (6 bases). CDR3 length equals 18 residues. V lost 0 bases, J lost 0 bases, and 15 bases lay in between. Germline values: CDR1 LNHNV, CDR2 YYDKDF (reference sequence). CDR3 in amino acids: CATSRDRSSGDSNQPQHF. The DNA for the CDR3 is TGTGCCACCAGCAGAGATAGGTCATCAGGGGATAGCAATCAGCCCCAGCATTTT.

The DNA of the CDR3 is TGCGCCAGCAGTTTACTGCAGGGGGCGAGCTACGAGCAGTACTTC. Protein sequence: CASSLLQGASYEQYF. This chain joins TRBV5-1 and TRBJ2-7; the match to TRBD1 covers 8 bases. The CDR3 is made up of 15 amino acids. CDR1 is SGHRS, CDR2 YFSETQ, per germline. V shed 5 bases and J 3 bases; nucleotides not matched to a gene: 10.